These 7 T cell receptor beta chains were all obtained from the same sample, sequenced in a study of T-cell memory formation after mild COVID-19. Via MiXCR, TCRdb re-called the 5' RACE reads, giving one row per CDR3 protein. The sample includes about 260,000 distinct CDR3 sequences, approximately 15% seen only once; the top ten take approximately 20%. The specimen was PBMCs or a T cell subset sorted from them (not recorded which). The receptor source for this set is a man younger than 30 who had mild COVID-19 (a few samples of this study predate the infection). Cell type and time point are not known.

The rearrangement joins TRBV12-3 or TRBV12-4 to TRBJ2-2, with a tentative D call TRBD2 (6 bases). V was cut by 10 bases and J by 1 base, with 10 bases left in between. The CDR3 sequence is 13 residues long. Here the CDR3 reads CATGDRNTGELFF. The CDR3 DNA reads TGTGCCACGGGAGACAGGAACACCGGGGAGCTGTTTTTT.

In this sample, this clonotype turned up many times. This chain uses TRBV5-1 with TRBJ2-5; either TRBD1 or TRBD2 may fit D (5 bases each). Germline-derived CDR1 and CDR2 are SGHRS and YFSETQ. The V and J ends lost 4 bases and 4 bases respectively, with 14 bases between them. CDR3 length: 14 amino acids. CDR3 sequence (DNA): TGCGCCAGCAGCGAGCCAGGGAGTCGAGAGACCCAGTACTTC. Translating it yields CASSEPGSRETQYF. Together with reference TRBV5-1 and TRBJ2-5, the CDR3 gives the full variable domain: KAGVTQTPRYLIKTRGQQVTLSCSPISGHRSVSWYQQTPGQGLQFLFEYFSETQRNKGNFPGRFSGRQFSNSRSEMNVSTLELGDSALYLCASSEPGSRETQYFGPGTRLLVL.

This clonotype was detected many times. The V gene is TRBV7-2, the J gene TRBJ2-1; 10 positions match TRBD2. The CDR3 length is 15 residues. Germline V lookup: CDR1 SGHTA, CDR2 FQGNSA. Losses at the gene ends were 5 bases for V and 2 bases for J; bases not matched to a gene: 3. CDR3 loop: CASSQLAGAYNEQFF. The CDR3 DNA reads as TGTGCCAGCAGCCAGCTAGCGGGGGCCTACAATGAGCAGTTCTTC.

The chain is built from TRBV9 and TRBJ2-3, with 8 positions matching TRBD2. The CDR3 length is 17 residues. V dropped 4 bases and J dropped 5; count of bases not matched to a gene: 15. CDR1 and CDR2 (germline): SGDLS, YYNGEE. CDR3 loop: CASSTRPGLVRQDTQYF. The CDR3 region has the DNA TGTGCCAGCAGCACAAGACCGGGACTAGTCCGCCAAGATACGCAGTATTTT.

This clonotype was counted only a few times. This chain joins TRBV20-1 and TRBJ2-5; tentative D call: TRBD2 (5 bases). The V end was cut by 3 bases, the J end by 1 base, with 9 bases between. Per the germline V gene, CDR1 is DFQATT and CDR2 is SNEGSKA (reference sequence). CDR3 size: 13 residues. In DNA form, the CDR3 reads TGCAGTGCTAGCCGGGGTCCCCAAGAGACCCAGTACTTC. This gives the protein CSASRGPQETQYF.

This clonotype was picked up a small number of times. This sequence joins TRBV24-1 and TRBJ1-2; no firm D call. Trimming shortened V by 7 bases and J by 6 bases, and 8 bases separated the two germline ends. The CDR3 covers 11 residues. Germline V lookup: CDR1 KGHDR, CDR2 SFDVKD. CDR3 residues: CATSYLNGYTF. The CDR3 DNA reads as TGTGCCACCAGCTACCTGAATGGCTACACCTTC.

This clonotype has ten or more counts. The chain combines TRBV29-1 with TRBJ2-1, with TRBD2 identical over 9 bases. The CDR3 spans 15 residues. Germline V gene lookup returns CDR1 SQVTM and CDR2 ANQGSEA. Germline trimming cut 6 bases from V and 0 bases from J; bases unmatched to any gene: 6. CDR3 amino acids: CSVGRGGSSYNEQFF. The CDR3 DNA follows: TGCAGCGTGGGGCGGGGGGGAAGCTCCTACAATGAGCAGTTCTTC.